This TCR beta chain comes out of a study of blood T cells in healthy people across ages (dated by TCRdb to the mid-2010s). About the full investigation: In model experiments, template switching captured about one uniquely barcoded TCR beta cDNA molecule for every two T cells. To track age-related changes in TCR beta repertoire diversity, the study relied on deep sequencing normalized with unique cDNA molecular identifiers. The donors were divided into four age groups: young (average approximately 15 years), middle-aged (almost 40), aged (about 60) and long-lived (nearly 85). To avoid experimental bias, donors of different ages were randomly spread across the sequencing lanes. Using the same blood draw, the study looked at two additional independent replicas of 1 million unique cDNA reads for two donors, one aged 18 to 30 and the other aged 80 or older.

What the research found in general, with its limitations: Since profiling was done on bulk unsorted PBMCs, naive and antigen-experienced compartments could not be conclusively compared. As age increased, observed TCR beta diversity per million T cells dropped in a roughly linear way, and a significant reduction was already evident by age roughly 36. Estimates of total diversity from one million sequenced T cells were regarded as lower bounds and underestimates. Compared with the aged group, the long-lived group had more naive CD4+ T cells, fewer expanded clones and increased TCR diversity, suggesting age selection. Donor CMV infection status was unknown, potentially confounding age-related changes in expanded clonotypes. The percentage of naive T cells measured by flow cytometry correlated strongly with observed TCR beta diversity.

The CDR3 starts with the cysteine, ends with the phenylalanine, and has 14 residues. CDR3 DNA is the only sequence kept; it has 42 bases, read in frame from the first base. The roughly 37 donors, aged roughly 6 to 100 years, were systemically healthy Caucasian individuals from Russia. About 9.6 milliliters of peripheral blood were collected from each donor into EDTA-treated Vacutainer tubes. Ficoll-Paque density-gradient centrifugation was used to isolate PBMCs, with at least 7 million per sample. Trizol reagent was used to extract total RNA from the PBMCs, yielding at least 5.5 micrograms per sample. For every donor, flow cytometry on a PBMC aliquot measured the percentage of naive CD45RAhigh/CD27high T cells. The library was produced with 5' RACE. TCRdb lists the instrument as Illumina HiSeq 2500. A second PCR of about 6 to 11 cycles was run with a J-beta primer mix and a sample-barcoded 5' primer. Each TCR beta cDNA molecule received a unique molecular identifier from a template-switch 5' adaptor carrying 12 random nucleotides. Each sample yielded at least 2.5 million CDR3-containing paired-end reads. All of the RNA was converted into first-strand cDNA using the Mint cDNA synthesis kit, with a TRBC-specific oligonucleotide serving as the primer. After uracil-DNA glycosylase treatment, a first 18-cycle PCR used universal primers M1SS and BC2_uni_R on all cDNA. The authors' analysis ran thus. For normalization, 1 million high-quality reads were randomly selected from each sample, with every read carrying a distinct molecular identifier. Instead of being binned into consensus sequences, reads with shared molecular identifiers were discarded. CDR3 identification, clonotype clustering and error correction used MiTCR with a Q25 quality threshold and the strictest error-elimination algorithm. A nonparametric unseen species model with Euler transformation was used to estimate a lower bound on total TCR beta diversity. The public sequencing data were trimmed at Q25 with fastp and processed into clonotypes with MiXCR by TCRdb, which kept only in-frame beta chains. Under each unique CDR3 protein, matching rows form one entry showing the most common genes and DNA. TCRdb, not the original authors, processed these V and J calls. The sample data list 1.2 million to 1.5 million distinct CDR3 sequences, and almost 60% of these were observed just once. 6.5% to 8.5% of the sample is in the top ten clones.

To note about this clonotype: Its antigen specificity is not known. Per-nucleotide qualities are absent, and no much larger clonotype sits a single base away.

The sequence was collected from a young man in good health. Sequenced sample: blood. The V gene is TRBV12-3 or TRBV12-4 and the J gene is TRBJ2-7; TRBD2 agrees with 8 junctional bases. Gene TRBJ2-5 matches the end of the DNA better, so the J call may be wrong. The CDR3 has the sequence CASNREGYQETQYF. The DNA is TGTGCCAGCAACCGGGAGGGGTACCAAGAGACCCAGTACTTC.